This T cell receptor (beta chain) is from a study of long-term antiretroviral therapy in people with HIV. It was version v3.0 of the immunoSEQ assay that was run at survey level. Only in-frame clones appear in the TCRdb table, and some are missing; sequencing was by immunoSEQ multiplex PCR. Of 20,000 to 30,000 clones in the sample, roughly 78% were seen once. The sequencing used unsorted PBMCs, collected 1.2 years after starting antiretroviral therapy. The TCR comes from a woman in her thirties or forties with HIV.

For the CDR3, the DNA is TGTGCCATCAGCGGGGACACCTCTGGGGCCAACGTCCTGACTTTC. Its protein product is CAISGDTSGANVLTF. The gene calls are TRBV10-3 and TRBJ2-6; perhaps TRBD1 as D (6 bases). The CDR3 contains 15 residues. Germline V gene data show CDR1 as ENHRY and CDR2 as SYGVKD. The V and J ends lost 6 bases and 0 bases respectively, with 9 bases between them.